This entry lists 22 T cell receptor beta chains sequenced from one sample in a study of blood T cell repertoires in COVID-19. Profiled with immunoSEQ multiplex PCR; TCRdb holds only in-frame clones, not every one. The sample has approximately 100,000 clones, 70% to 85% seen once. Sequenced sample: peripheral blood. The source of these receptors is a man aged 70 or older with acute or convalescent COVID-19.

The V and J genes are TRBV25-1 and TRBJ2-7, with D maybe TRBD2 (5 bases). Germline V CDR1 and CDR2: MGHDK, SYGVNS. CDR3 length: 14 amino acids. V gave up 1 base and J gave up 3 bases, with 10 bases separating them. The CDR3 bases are TGTGCCAGCAGTGAATCCCGTACTAGCTACGAGCAGTACTTC. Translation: CASSESRTSYEQYF.

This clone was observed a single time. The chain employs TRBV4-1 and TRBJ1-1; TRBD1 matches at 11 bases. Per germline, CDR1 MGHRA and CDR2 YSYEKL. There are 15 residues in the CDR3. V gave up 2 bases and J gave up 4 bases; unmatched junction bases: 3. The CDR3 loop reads CASSQTGTGGTEAFF. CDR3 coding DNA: TGCGCCAGCAGCCAAACCGGGACAGGGGGCACTGAAGCTTTCTTT.

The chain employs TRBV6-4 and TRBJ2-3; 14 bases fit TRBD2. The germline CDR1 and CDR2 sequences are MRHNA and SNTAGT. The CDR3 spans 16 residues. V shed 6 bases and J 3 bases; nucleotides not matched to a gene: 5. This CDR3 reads CASSGLAGGETDTQYF. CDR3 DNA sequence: TGTGCCAGCAGCGGACTAGCGGGGGGAGAGACAGATACGCAGTATTTT.

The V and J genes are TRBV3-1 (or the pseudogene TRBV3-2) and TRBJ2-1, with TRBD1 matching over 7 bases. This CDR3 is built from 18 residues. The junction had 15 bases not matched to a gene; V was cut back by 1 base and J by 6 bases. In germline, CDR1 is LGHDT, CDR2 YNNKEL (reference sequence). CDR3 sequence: CASSQVAQGVVLGNEQFF. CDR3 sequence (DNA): TGTGCCAGCAGCCAAGTTGCCCAGGGGGTTGTTTTGGGCAATGAGCAGTTCTTC.

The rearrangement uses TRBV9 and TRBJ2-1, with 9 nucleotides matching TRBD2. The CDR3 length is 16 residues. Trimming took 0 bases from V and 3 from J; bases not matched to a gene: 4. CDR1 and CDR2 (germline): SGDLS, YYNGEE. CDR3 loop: CASSVASGVGYNEQFF. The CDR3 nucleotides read TGTGCCAGCAGCGTAGCTAGCGGGGTAGGCTACAATGAGCAGTTCTTC.

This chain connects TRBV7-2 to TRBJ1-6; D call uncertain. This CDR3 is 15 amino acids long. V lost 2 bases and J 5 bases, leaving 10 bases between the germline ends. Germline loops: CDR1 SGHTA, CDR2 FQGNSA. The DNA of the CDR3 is TGTGCCAGCAGCTTACCTCTCAGGAATAATTCACCCCTCCACTTT. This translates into CASSLPLRNNSPLHF.

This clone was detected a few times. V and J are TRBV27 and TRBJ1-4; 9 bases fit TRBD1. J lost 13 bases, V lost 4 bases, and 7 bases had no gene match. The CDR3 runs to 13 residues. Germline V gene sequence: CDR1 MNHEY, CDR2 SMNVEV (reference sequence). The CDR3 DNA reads TGTGCCAGCAGTTCACAGGGGGCGCTTTCACTGTTTTTT. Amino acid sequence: CASSSQGALSLFF. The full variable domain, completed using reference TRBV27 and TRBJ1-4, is EAQVTQNPRYLITVTGKKLTVTCSQNMNHEYMSWYRQDPGLGLRQIYYSMNVEVTDKGDVPEGYKVSRKEKRNFPLILESPSPNQTSLYFCASSSQGALSLFFGSGTQLSVL.

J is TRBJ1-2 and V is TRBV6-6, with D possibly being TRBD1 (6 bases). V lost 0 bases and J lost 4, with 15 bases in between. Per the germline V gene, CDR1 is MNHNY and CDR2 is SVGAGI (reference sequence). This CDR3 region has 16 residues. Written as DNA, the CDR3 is TGTGCCAGCAGTTACTCGATATCCGACAGGACCTATGGCTACACCTTC. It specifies CASSYSISDRTYGYTF.

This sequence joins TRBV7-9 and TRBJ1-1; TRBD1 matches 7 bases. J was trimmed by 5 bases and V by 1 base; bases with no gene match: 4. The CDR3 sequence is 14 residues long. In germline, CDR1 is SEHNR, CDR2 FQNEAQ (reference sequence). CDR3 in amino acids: CASSLEGALTEAFF. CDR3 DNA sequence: TGTGCCAGCAGCTTAGAGGGGGCGTTGACTGAAGCTTTCTTT.

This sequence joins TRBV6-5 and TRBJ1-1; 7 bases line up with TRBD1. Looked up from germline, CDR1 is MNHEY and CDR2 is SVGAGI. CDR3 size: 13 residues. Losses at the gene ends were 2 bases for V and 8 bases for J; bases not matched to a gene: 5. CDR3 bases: TGTGCCAGCAGTTACCGTGACAGGGACGAAGCTTTCTTT. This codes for CASSYRDRDEAFF.

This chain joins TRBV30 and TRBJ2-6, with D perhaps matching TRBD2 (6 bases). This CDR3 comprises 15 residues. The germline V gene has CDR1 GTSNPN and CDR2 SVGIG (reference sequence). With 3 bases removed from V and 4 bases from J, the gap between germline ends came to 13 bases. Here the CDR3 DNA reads TGTGCCTGGAGCGCCGGGGGATCCGGGGCCAACGTCCTGACTTTC. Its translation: CAWSAGGSGANVLTF.

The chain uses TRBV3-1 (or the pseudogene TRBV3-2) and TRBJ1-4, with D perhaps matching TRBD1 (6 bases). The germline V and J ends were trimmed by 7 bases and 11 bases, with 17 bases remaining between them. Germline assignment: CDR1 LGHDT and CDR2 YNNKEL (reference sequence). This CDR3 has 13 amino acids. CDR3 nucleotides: TGTGCCAGCACCTCGATGGGGGCGAACAAACTGTTTTTT. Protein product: CASTSMGANKLFF.

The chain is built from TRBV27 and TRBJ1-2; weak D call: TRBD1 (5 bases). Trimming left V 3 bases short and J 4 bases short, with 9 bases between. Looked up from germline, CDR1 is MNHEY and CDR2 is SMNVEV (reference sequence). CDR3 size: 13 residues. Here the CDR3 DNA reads TGTGCCAGCAGTTTTACAGGCTTCTATGGCTACACCTTC. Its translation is CASSFTGFYGYTF.

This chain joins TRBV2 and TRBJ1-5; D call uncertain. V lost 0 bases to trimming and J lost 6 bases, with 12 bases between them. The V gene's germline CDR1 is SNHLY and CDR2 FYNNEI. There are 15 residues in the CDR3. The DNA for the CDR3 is TGTGCCAGCAGTGAAGCGCGGGGTTGGGGTCAGCCCCAGCATTTT. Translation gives CASSEARGWGQPQHF.

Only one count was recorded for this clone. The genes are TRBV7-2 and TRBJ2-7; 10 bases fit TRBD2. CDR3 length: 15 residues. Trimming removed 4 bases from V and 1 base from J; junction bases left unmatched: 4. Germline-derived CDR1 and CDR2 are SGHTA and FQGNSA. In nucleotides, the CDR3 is TGTGCCAGCAGCTCAATAGCGGGAGGATCCTACGAGCAGTACTTC. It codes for CASSSIAGGSYEQYF.

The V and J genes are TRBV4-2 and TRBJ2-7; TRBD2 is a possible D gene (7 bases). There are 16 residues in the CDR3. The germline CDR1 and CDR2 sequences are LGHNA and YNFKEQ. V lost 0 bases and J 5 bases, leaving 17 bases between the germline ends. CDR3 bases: TGTGCCAGCAGCCAAGATTTGGGGGGGGCGAAGAACGAGCAGTACTTC. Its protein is CASSQDLGGAKNEQYF.

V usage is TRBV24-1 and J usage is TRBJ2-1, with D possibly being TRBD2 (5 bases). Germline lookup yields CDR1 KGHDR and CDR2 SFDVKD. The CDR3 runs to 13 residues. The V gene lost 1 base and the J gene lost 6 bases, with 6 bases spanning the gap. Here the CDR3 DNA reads TGTGCCACCAGTGATTTTAGCGCCAATGAGCAGTTCTTC. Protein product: CATSDFSANEQFF.

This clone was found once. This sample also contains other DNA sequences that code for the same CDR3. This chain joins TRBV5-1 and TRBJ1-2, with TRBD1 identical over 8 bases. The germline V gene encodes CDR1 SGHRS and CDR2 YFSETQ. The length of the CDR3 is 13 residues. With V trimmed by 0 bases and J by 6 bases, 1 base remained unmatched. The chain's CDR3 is CASSLAQGDGYTF. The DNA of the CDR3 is TGCGCCAGCAGCTTGGCACAGGGGGATGGCTACACCTTC.

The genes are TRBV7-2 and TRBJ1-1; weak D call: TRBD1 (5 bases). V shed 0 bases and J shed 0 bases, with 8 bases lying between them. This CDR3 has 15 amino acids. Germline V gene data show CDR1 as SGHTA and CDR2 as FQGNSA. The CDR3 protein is CASSLARGLNTEAFF. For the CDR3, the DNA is TGTGCCAGCAGCTTAGCTAGGGGCTTGAACACTGAAGCTTTCTTT.

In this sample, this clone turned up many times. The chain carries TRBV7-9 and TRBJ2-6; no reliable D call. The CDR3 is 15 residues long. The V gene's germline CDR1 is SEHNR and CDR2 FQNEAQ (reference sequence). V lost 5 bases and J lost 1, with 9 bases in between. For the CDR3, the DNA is TGTGCCAGCAGCATTACAGAGTCTGGGGCCAACGTCCTGACTTTC. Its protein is CASSITESGANVLTF.

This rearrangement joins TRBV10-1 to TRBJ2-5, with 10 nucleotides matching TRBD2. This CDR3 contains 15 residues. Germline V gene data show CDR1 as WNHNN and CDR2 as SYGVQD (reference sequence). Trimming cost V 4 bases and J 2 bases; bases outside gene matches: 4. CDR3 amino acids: CASSVLAGGQETQYF. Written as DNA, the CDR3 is TGCGCCAGCAGTGTGTTAGCGGGGGGACAAGAGACCCAGTACTTC.

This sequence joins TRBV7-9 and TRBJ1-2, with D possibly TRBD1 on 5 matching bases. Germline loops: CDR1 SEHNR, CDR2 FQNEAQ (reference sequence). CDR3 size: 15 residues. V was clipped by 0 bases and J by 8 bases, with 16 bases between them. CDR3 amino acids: CASSLAEGQRGGYTF. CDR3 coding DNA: TGTGCCAGCAGCTTAGCGGAGGGGCAACGAGGCGGCTACACCTTC.